This entry features one T cell receptor (beta chain) sequence. As processed by the authors: Using reference gene primer amplification, nucleated cell counts were estimated. This table comes from immunoSEQ multiplex PCR, and its TCRdb copy is limited to in-frame clones, with some not included. That table is the source of V, J and clone size, and D and trimming were worked out from the DNA. The profile shows approximately 61,000 clones, approximately 84% of them singletons. The length of the CDR3 is 17 residues. Trimming at V came to 3 bases and at J to 5 bases, leaving 9 bases not matched to a gene. Looked up from germline, CDR1 is MNHEY and CDR2 is SMNVEV (reference sequence). This specimen belongs to a study of blood T cell repertoires in COVID-19. Study-level information: Acute and convalescent COVID-19 samples came from the United States, Italy and Spain. Sources were T cells, B-cell-depleted T cells, or PBMCs; the material itself was cDNA or gDNA.

The sequence was collected from a human donor in a cohort sampled during active COVID-19. The sample was peripheral blood. The genes are TRBV27 and TRBJ2-1, with 11 positions matching TRBD2. In DNA, the CDR3 is TGTGCCAGCAGTTTTCTTGGCCTAGCGGGAGGTAACAATGAGCAGTTCTTC. Amino acids: CASSFLGLAGGNNEQFF.